Sequencing of this T cell receptor (beta chain) was carried out in a study of vaccination effects on CD4 cells after COVID-19. General observations from the study: Recruitment yielded few convalescent patients, and the study had no early post-infection timepoints.

The V gene end was trimmed by 2 bases and the J gene end by 9 bases; junction bases not matched to a gene: 10. Looked up from germline, CDR1 is SEHNR and CDR2 is FQNEAQ (reference sequence). This CDR3 is built from 16 residues. With the ViraFEST assay, the study expanded antigen-specific CD4+ T cells using viral peptide pools, then sequenced them. Scientists isolated CD4+ T cells after a roughly 9-day culture period ended. All vaccine recipients tested negative for nucleocapsid antibodies and had never contracted SARS-CoV-2 infection. With regard to this clone: Antigen: not known.

Produced via immunoSEQ multiplex PCR; TCRdb's table is partial and in-frame only. The repertoire holds 20,000 to 30,000 clones, with 55% to 80% as singletons. The sample consisted of CD4+ T cells from PBMCs cultured with SARS-CoV-2 spike peptides, taken before COVID-19 vaccination. The V gene is TRBV7-9, the J gene TRBJ2-1; TRBD2 matches at 10 bases. The TCR was taken from a human donor who received a COVID-19 vaccine. DNA of the CDR3: TGTGCCAGCAGCTTACTGCCGAGCGGGAGGGCCGGTGAGCAGTTCTTC. Translation: CASSLLPSGRAGEQFF.